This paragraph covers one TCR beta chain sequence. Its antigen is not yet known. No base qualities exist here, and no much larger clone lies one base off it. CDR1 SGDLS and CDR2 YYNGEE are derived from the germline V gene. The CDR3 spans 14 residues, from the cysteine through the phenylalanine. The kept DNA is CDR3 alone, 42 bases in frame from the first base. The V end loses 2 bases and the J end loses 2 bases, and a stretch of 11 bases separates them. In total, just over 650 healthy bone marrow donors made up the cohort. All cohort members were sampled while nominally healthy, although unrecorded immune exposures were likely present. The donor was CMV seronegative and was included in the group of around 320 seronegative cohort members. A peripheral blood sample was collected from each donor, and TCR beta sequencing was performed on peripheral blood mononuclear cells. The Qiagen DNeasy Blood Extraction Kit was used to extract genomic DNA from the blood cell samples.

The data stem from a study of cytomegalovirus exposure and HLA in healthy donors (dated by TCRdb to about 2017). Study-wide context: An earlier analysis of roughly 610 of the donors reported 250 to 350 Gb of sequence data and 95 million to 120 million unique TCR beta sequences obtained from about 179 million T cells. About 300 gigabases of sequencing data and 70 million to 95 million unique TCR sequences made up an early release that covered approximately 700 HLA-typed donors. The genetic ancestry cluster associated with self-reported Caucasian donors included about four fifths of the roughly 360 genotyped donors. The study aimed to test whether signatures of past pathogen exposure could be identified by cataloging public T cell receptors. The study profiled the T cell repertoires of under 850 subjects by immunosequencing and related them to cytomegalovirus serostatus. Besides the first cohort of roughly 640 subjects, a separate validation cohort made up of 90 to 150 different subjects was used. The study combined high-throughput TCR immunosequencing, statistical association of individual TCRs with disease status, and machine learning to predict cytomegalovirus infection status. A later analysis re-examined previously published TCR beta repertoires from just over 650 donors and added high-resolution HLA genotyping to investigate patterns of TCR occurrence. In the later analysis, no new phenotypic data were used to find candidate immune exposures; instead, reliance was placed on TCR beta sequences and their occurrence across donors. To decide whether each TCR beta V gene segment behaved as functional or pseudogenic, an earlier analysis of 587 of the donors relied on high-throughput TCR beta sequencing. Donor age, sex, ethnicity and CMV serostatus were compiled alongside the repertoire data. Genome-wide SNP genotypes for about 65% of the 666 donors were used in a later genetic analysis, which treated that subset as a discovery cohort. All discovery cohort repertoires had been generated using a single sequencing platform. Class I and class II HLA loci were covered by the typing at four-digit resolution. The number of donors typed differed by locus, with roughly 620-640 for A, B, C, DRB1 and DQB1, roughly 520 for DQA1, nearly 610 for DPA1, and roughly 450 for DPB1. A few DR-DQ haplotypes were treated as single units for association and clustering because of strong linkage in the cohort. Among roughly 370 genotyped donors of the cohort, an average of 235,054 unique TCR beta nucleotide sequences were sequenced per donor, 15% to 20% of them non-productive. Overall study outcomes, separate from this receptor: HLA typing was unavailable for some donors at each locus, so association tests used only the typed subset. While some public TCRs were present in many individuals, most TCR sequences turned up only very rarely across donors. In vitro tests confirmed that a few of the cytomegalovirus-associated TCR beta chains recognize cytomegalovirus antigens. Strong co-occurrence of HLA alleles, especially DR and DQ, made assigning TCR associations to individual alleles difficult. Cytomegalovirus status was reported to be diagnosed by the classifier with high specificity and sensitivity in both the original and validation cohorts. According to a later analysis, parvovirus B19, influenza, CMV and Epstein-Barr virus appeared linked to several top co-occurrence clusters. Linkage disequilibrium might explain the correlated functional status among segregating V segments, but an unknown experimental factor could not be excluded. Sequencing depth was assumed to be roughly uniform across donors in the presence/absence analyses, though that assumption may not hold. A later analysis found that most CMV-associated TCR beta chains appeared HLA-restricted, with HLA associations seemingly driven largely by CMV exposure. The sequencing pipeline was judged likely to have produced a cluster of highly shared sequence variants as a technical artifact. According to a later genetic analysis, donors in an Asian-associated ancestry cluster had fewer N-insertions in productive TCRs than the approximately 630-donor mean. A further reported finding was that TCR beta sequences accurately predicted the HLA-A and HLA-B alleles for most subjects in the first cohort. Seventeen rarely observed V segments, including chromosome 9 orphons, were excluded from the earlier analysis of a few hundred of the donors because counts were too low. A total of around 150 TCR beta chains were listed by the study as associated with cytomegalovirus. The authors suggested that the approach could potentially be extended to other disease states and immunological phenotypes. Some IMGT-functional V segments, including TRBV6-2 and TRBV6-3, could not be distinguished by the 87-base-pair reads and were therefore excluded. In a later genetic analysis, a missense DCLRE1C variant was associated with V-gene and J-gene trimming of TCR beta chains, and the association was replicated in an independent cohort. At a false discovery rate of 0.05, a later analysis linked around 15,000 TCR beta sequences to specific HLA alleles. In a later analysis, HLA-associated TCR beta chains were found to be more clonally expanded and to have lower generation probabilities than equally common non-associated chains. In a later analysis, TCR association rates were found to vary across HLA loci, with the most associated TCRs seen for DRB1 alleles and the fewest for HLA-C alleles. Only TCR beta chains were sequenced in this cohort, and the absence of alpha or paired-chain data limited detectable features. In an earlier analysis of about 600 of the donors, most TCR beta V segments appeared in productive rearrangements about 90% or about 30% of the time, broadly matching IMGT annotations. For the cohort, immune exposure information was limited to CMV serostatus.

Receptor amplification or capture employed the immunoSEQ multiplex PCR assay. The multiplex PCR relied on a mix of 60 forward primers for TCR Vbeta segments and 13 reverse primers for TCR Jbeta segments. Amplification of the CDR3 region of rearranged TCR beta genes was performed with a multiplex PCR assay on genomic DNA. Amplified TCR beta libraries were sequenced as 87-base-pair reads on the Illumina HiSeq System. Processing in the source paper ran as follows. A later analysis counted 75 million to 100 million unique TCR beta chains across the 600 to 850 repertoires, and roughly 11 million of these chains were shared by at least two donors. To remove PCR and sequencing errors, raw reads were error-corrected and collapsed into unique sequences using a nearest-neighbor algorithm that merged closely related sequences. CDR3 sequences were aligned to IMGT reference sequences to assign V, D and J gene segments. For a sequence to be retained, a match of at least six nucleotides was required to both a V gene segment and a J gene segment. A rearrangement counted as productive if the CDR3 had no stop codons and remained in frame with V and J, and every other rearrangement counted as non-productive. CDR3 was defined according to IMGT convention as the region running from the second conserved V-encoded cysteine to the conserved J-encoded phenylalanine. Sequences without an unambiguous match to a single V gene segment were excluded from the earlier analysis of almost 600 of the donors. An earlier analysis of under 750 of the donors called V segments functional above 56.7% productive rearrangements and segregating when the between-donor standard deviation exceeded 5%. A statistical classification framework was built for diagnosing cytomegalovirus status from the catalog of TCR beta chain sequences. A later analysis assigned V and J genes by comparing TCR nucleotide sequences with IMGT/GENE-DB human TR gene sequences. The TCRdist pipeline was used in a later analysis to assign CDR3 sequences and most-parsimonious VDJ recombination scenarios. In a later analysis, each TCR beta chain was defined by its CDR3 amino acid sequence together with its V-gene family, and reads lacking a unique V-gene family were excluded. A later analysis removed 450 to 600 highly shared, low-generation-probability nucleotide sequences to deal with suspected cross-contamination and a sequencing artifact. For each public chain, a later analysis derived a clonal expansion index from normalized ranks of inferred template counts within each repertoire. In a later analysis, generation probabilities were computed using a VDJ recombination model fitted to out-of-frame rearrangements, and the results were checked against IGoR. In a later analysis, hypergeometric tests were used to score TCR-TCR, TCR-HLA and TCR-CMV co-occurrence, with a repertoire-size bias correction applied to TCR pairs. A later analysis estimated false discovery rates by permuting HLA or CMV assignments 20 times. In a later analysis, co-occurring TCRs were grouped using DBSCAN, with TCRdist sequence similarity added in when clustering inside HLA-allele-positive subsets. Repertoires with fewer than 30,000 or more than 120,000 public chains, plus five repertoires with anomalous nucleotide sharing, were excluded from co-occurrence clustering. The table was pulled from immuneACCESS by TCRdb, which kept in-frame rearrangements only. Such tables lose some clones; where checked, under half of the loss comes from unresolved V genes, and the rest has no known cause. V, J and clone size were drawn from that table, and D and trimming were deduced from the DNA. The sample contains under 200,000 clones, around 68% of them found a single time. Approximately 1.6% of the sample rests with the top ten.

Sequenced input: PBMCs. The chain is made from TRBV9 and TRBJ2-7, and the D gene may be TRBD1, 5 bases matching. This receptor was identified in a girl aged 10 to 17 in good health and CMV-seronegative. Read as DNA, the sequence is TGTGCCAGCAGCGTGTCACAGGAAACCTACGAGCAGTACTTC. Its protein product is CASSVSQETYEQYF. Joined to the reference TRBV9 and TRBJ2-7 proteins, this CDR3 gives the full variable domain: DSGVTQTPKHLITATGQRVTLRCSPRSGDLSVYWYQQSLDQGLQFLIQYYNGEERAKGNILERFSAQQFPDLHSELNLSSLELGDSALYFCASSVSQETYEQYFGPGTRLTVT.